Listed here are 26 T cell receptor beta chains from one sample, sequenced in a study of T-cell reconstitution after alpha-beta-depleted transplantation in children. TCRbeta library preparation incorporated unique molecular identifiers. Each CDR3 protein is one row after TCRdb ran MiXCR on the PCR reads. The sample has roughly 420,000 distinct CDR3 sequences; 15% to 20% are singletons. The source was PBMCs, mostly from graft donor cells, collected 360 days after TCRalphabeta/CD19-depleted stem cell transplant. The receptors come from a boy in the first two years of life who had a stem cell transplant for Wiskott-Aldrich syndrome, so the T cells may come from the graft donor.

This clonotype showed up just a few times. V usage is TRBV6-5 and J usage is TRBJ2-7; D is unresolved. V was clipped by 0 bases and J by 1 base, with 4 bases between them. Germline V CDR1 and CDR2: MNHEY, SVGAGI. The CDR3 is made up of 13 amino acids. Here the CDR3 reads CASSYSRSYEQYF. CDR3 DNA: TGTGCCAGCAGTTACTCGAGGTCCTACGAGCAGTACTTC.

The chain employs TRBV5-1 and TRBJ2-7; 7 bases fit TRBD1. With 7 bases clipped from V and 7 bases from J, the junction kept 11 bases outside the gene matches. From germline, CDR1 is SGHRS and CDR2 YFSETQ. The CDR3 loop spans 13 amino acids. CDR3 nucleotides: TGCGCCAGCTCCTGGGACAGAAGGAGGGAGCAGTACTTC. This translates into CASSWDRRREQYF.

The table lists this clonotype with a few counts. CDR3 loop: CASSPGRGNGYEQYF. CDR3 nucleotide sequence: TGTGCCAGCTCACCAGGCAGGGGCAATGGCTACGAGCAGTACTTC. V gene TRBV18 combines with J gene TRBJ2-7; D is possibly TRBD1 (6 bases). Germline-derived CDR1 and CDR2 are KGHSH and LQKENI. This CDR3 comprises 15 residues. The V and J ends lost 2 bases and 3 bases respectively, with 14 bases between them.

The chain employs TRBV5-1 and TRBJ2-1; no firm D call. CDR3 size: 11 residues. Between the trimmed V and J ends, which lost 4 bases and 8 bases, there was a span of 7 bases. CDR1 and CDR2 (germline): SGHRS, YFSETQ. The CDR3 is CASSPGHEQFF. Here the CDR3 DNA reads TGCGCCAGCAGCCCAGGACATGAGCAGTTCTTC.

This clonotype was counted only a few times. The genes are TRBV7-9 and TRBJ2-3, with 7 bases fitting TRBD2. The CDR3 is 14 residues long. The germline V gene has CDR1 SEHNR and CDR2 FQNEAQ (reference sequence). Trimming at V came to 5 bases and at J to 2 bases, leaving 4 bases not matched to a gene. The CDR3 spells CASSPTSFTDTQYF. DNA of the CDR3: TGTGCCAGCAGCCCGACTAGCTTCACAGATACGCAGTATTTT.

This clonotype showed up just a few times. The V and J genes are TRBV10-3 and TRBJ2-4; maybe TRBD2 (5 bases). This CDR3 is 14 amino acids long. Germline V gene lookup returns CDR1 ENHRY and CDR2 SYGVKD. V lost 4 bases and J 1 base, leaving 8 bases between the germline ends. The CDR3 sequence is CAISAAGAKNIQYF. The CDR3 DNA sequence: TGTGCCATCAGTGCGGCGGGTGCCAAAAACATTCAGTACTTC.

There are a few counts of this clonotype. The gene calls are TRBV10-3 and TRBJ1-5, with TRBD1 as a possible D gene (6 bases). Germline V gene data show CDR1 as ENHRY and CDR2 as SYGVKD. V lost 10 bases and J 3 bases, leaving 16 bases between the germline ends. This CDR3 spans 14 amino acids. The DNA of the CDR3 is TGTGCCACCTCCGCAGGGGATACCAATCAGCCCCAGCATTTT. This sequence encodes CATSAGDTNQPQHF.

The rearrangement links TRBV12-3 or TRBV12-4 to TRBJ1-1; 8 nucleotides match TRBD1. The CDR3 sequence is 15 residues long. The junction had 8 bases not matched to a gene; V was cut back by 5 bases and J by 3 bases. CDR3 loop: CASSPRGRQDTEAFF. DNA for the CDR3: TGTGCCAGCAGTCCCAGGGGGCGCCAGGACACTGAAGCTTTCTTT.

The chain combines TRBV10-3 with TRBJ2-3; 10 bases are shared with TRBD1. Germline CDR1 ENHRY, CDR2 SYGVKD. The CDR3 consists of 13 residues. Unmatched junction bases numbered 5, after V lost 7 bases and J lost 7 bases. The CDR3 DNA sequence: TGTGCCATCAACCCGACAGGGGGCCATACGCAGTATTTT. Translating gives CAINPTGGHTQYF.

At least ten counts were recorded for this clonotype. The chain couples TRBV11-2 to TRBJ2-5; D possibly uses TRBD1 or TRBD2 (6 bases each). Trimming took off 1 base at V and 4 bases at J, with 13 bases between the two ends. This CDR3 has 15 amino acids. Germline V gene data show CDR1 as SGHAT and CDR2 as FQNNGV. The CDR3: CASSLGLGGRETQYF. CDR3 DNA sequence: TGTGCCAGCAGCTTAGGGCTAGGGGGGAGAGAGACCCAGTACTTC.

The chain employs TRBV6-1 and TRBJ1-3; D gene unclear. The CDR3 sequence is 14 residues long. Between the trimmed V and J ends, which lost 6 bases and 0 bases, there was a span of 9 bases. CDR1 MNHNS and CDR2 SASEGT come from the germline V gene. Here the CDR3 DNA reads TGTGCCAGCAGGGCCCATCTCTCTGGAAACACCATATATTTT. Protein: CASRAHLSGNTIYF.

The table lists this clonotype with a few counts. The chain employs TRBV5-1 and TRBJ2-3; tentative D call: TRBD1 (6 bases). The CDR3 extends over 15 amino acids. V gave up 7 bases and J gave up 4 bases, with 19 bases separating them. The V gene's germline CDR1 is SGHRS and CDR2 YFSETQ. The CDR3 DNA reads TGCGCCAGCGTACCGGGGACAAGGCACCCAGATACGCAGTATTTT. It codes for CASVPGTRHPDTQYF.

This clonotype appeared a few times. This rearrangement joins TRBV7-9 to TRBJ2-1, with TRBD1 matching 8 bases. CDR1 is SEHNR, CDR2 FQNEAQ, per germline (reference sequence). V gave up 5 bases and J gave up 5 bases; unmatched junction bases: 11. The CDR3 is 16 residues long. The CDR3 is CASSLWTGSFHNEQFF. DNA of the CDR3: TGTGCCAGCAGCCTTTGGACAGGGAGCTTTCACAATGAGCAGTTCTTC.

This clonotype was seen a few times. This sequence joins TRBV20-1 and TRBJ2-7; D unclear. V was shortened by 1 base and J by 2 bases, with 12 bases between the two germline ends. Germline V gene lookup returns CDR1 DFQATT and CDR2 SNEGSKA (reference sequence). CDR3 size: 14 residues. CDR3 coding DNA: TGCAGTGCTAGAGTTTCTAGGGCCCCCTACGAGCAGTACTTC. Translating gives CSARVSRAPYEQYF.

There are many counts of this clonotype. The V call is TRBV29-1, the J call TRBJ1-2, with D possibly matching TRBD1 (5 bases). This CDR3 contains 11 residues. The ends were cut back, 5 bases at V and 6 bases at J, with 10 bases in the middle. Germline V CDR1 and CDR2: SQVTM, ANQGSEA. The CDR3 DNA is TGCAGCGTTCAAGGGGAGGATGGCTACACCTTC. This sequence encodes CSVQGEDGYTF.

The CDR3 here is CASCRLSWGGSDTQYF. CDR3 nucleotide sequence: TGTGCCAGCTGTCGGCTGTCGTGGGGGGGGTCGGATACGCAGTATTTT. The V call is TRBV27, the J call TRBJ2-3, with TRBD2 matching over 7 bases. The length of the CDR3 is 16 residues. The trim removed 8 bases at V and 6 bases at J, leaving 17 bases unmatched. CDR1 is MNHEY, CDR2 SMNVEV, per germline (reference sequence).

This clonotype appeared a single time. This chain joins TRBV28 and TRBJ2-3; a possible D gene is TRBD1 (5 bases). CDR3 length equals 18 residues. Trimming cost V 5 bases and J 0 bases, with 21 bases left between them. Germline lookup yields CDR1 MDHEN and CDR2 SYDVKM. CDR3 loop: CASSPYRTRFSSTDTQYF. CDR3 nucleotide sequence: TGTGCCAGCAGTCCGTACAGGACCCGATTTTCTAGCACAGATACGCAGTATTTT.

This chain joins TRBV12-5 and TRBJ2-5; possible D gene TRBD1, 6 bases. The V and J ends lost 1 base and 5 bases respectively, with 14 bases between them. There are 15 residues in the CDR3. Germline lookup yields CDR1 LGHNT and CDR2 FRNRAP. CDR3 amino acids: CASGLGRQVGETQYF. DNA of the CDR3: TGTGCTAGTGGTTTGGGACGACAGGTCGGGGAGACCCAGTACTTC.

V gene TRBV7-2 combines with J gene TRBJ2-7, with D uncertain. This CDR3 is 13 amino acids long. V dropped 0 bases and J dropped 2 bases, with 5 bases sitting between them. Germline V CDR1 and CDR2: SGHTA, FQGNSA. The CDR3 here is CASSLAETYEQYF. CDR3 bases: TGTGCCAGCAGCTTAGCGGAGACCTACGAGCAGTACTTC.

The table lists this clonotype with a few counts. The chain joins TRBV29-1 to TRBJ2-2; D is perhaps TRBD1 or TRBD2 (5 bases each). The CDR3 spans 15 residues. Trimming pared 7 bases from V and 0 bases from J, leaving 15 bases between. Germline V gene sequence: CDR1 SQVTM, CDR2 ANQGSEA. The CDR3: CSASLMGANTGELFF. The CDR3 region has the DNA TGCAGCGCTTCTCTGATGGGGGCGAACACCGGGGAGCTGTTTTTT.

This clonotype has a handful of counts. V gene TRBV18 combines with J gene TRBJ1-1, with TRBD1 identical over 8 bases. Trimming at V came to 6 bases and at J to 2 bases, leaving 14 bases not matched to a gene. The V gene's germline CDR1 is KGHSH and CDR2 LQKENI. CDR3 length equals 17 residues. CDR3 bases: TGTGCCAGCTCGCGACTTCAGGGAGGGACAGGTAACACTGAAGCTTTCTTT. This gives the protein CASSRLQGGTGNTEAFF.

This sequence joins TRBV12-3 or TRBV12-4 and TRBJ2-1, with D perhaps TRBD1 (5 bases). Trimming left V 5 bases short and J 8 bases short, with 25 bases between. The CDR3 extends over 17 amino acids. The CDR3 here is CASSRLGEGVGFYEQFF. In DNA, the CDR3 is TGTGCCAGCAGTCGGCTAGGGGAAGGGGTTGGCTTCTATGAGCAGTTCTTC.

This clonotype was observed a few times. This rearrangement joins TRBV5-1 to TRBJ2-7, with 7 bases that match TRBD2. Germline CDR1 SGHRS, CDR2 YFSETQ. The V segment lost 6 bases and the J segment 3 bases; nucleotides outside the gene matches: 6. The length of the CDR3 is 13 residues. The DNA of the CDR3 is TGCGCCAGCAACGCGGGAGAAAACTACGAGCAGTACTTC. It yields the protein CASNAGENYEQYF.

This clonotype was observed a handful of times. The rearrangement joins TRBV7-2 to TRBJ2-4; D is perhaps TRBD1 (5 bases). Trimming took 1 base from V and 9 from J, leaving 10 bases between them. In germline, CDR1 is SGHTA, CDR2 FQGNSA. The CDR3 totals 13 residues. The CDR3 region is CASSLGGSGIQYF. CDR3 bases: TGTGCCAGCAGCTTAGGGGGCAGTGGCATTCAGTACTTC.

V is TRBV4-1 and J is TRBJ2-7; D remains ambiguous. V lost 1 base, J lost 3 bases, and 13 bases lay in between. Germline assignment: CDR1 MGHRA and CDR2 YSYEKL. This CDR3 has 15 amino acids. The CDR3 DNA reads TGCGCCAGCAGCCAAGGGGTTGTTGGGAACTACGAGCAGTACTTC. Translated, it gives CASSQGVVGNYEQYF.

The chain is built from TRBV13 and TRBJ2-5, with D hard to call. This CDR3 spans 13 amino acids. Trimming left V 2 bases short and J 0 bases short, with 4 bases between. Germline V gene data show CDR1 as PRHDT and CDR2 as FYEKMQ (reference sequence). CDR3 sequence: CASSLLNQETQYF. The CDR3 nucleotides read TGTGCCAGCAGCTTACTTAACCAAGAGACCCAGTACTTC.